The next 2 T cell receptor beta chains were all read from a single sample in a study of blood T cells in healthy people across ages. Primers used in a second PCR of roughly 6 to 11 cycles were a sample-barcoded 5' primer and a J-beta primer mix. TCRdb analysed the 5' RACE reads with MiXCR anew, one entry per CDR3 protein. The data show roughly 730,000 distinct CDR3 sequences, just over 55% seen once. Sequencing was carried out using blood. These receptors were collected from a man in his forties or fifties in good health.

Here the CDR3 reads CASSPRGTAPNQPQHF. The CDR3 DNA follows: TGTGCCAGCAGCCCCCGTGGGACGGCGCCTAATCAGCCCCAGCATTTT. The rearrangement uses TRBV4-2 and TRBJ1-5, with D maybe TRBD1 (5 bases). Trimming cost V 4 bases and J 4 bases, with 17 bases left between them. The V gene's germline CDR1 is LGHNA and CDR2 YNFKEQ. The CDR3 runs to 16 residues.

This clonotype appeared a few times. CDR3 nucleotides: TGTGCCAGCAGTGAAGTAGGGCGCGAGCAGTACTTC. Translated, it gives CASSEVGREQYF. The chain carries TRBV6-1 and TRBJ2-7; D uncertain. V was trimmed by 1 base and J by 6 bases, leaving 7 bases between them. CDR1 and CDR2 from the germline V gene are MNHNS and SASEGT. The CDR3 totals 12 residues.